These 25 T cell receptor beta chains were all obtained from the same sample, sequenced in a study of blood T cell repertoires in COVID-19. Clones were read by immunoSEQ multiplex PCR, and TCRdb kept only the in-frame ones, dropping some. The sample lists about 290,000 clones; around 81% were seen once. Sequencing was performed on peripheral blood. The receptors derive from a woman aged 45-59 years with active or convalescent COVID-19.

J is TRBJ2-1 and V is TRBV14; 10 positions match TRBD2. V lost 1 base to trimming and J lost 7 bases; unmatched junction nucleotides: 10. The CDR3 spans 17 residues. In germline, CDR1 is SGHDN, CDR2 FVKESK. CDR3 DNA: TGTGCCAGCAGCCAAGGGATTAGCGGGAGGATTGGGAATGAGCAGTTCTTC. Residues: CASSQGISGRIGNEQFF.

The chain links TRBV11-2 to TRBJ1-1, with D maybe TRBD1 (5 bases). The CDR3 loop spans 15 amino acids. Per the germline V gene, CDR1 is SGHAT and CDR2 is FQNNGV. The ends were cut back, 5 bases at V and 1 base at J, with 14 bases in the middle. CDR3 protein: CASSPGGGGNTEAFF. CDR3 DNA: TGTGCCAGCAGCCCCGGCGGGGGGGGGAACACTGAAGCTTTCTTT.

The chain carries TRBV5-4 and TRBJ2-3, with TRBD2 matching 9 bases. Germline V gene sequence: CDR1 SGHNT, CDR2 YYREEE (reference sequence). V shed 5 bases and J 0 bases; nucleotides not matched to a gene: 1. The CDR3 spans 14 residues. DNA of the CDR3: TGTGCCAGCAGGGCGGGAGGGAGCACAGATACGCAGTATTTT. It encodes CASRAGGSTDTQYF.

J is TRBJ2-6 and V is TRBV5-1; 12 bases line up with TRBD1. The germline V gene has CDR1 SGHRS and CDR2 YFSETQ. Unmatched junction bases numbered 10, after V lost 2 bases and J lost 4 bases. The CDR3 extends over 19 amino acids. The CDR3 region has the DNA TGCGCCAGCAGCTTCCACCGGGACAGGGGGCTGACCGGGGCCAACGTCCTGACTTTC. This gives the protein CASSFHRDRGLTGANVLTF.

The CDR3 protein is CASSESSTSGSRSTDTQYF. The DNA for the CDR3 is TGCGCCAGCAGTGAGTCCAGTACTAGCGGAAGCAGAAGCACAGATACGCAGTATTTT. The V gene is TRBV10-2, the J gene TRBJ2-3, with 8 bases that match TRBD2. Germline assignment: CDR1 WSHSY and CDR2 SAAADI. CDR3 length: 19 amino acids. Trimming took 0 bases from V and 0 from J; bases not matched to a gene: 11.

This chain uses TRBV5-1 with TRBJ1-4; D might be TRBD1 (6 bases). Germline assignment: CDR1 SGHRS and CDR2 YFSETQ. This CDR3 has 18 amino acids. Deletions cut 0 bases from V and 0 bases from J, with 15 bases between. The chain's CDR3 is CASSLVLTGPSTNEKLFF. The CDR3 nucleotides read TGCGCCAGCAGCTTGGTGCTGACAGGACCTTCAACTAATGAAAAACTGTTTTTT.

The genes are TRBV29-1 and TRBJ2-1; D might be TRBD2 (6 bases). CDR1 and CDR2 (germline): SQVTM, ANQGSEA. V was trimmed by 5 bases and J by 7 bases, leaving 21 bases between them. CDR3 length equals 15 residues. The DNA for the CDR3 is TGCAGCGTTCTCTACTCCGGGAGTTACGGGAATGAGCAGTTCTTC. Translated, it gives CSVLYSGSYGNEQFF.

DNA of the CDR3: TGTGCCAGCAGTCCAGGGGGCGCCTACGAGCAGTACTTC. Its protein product is CASSPGGAYEQYF. This chain connects TRBV5-6 to TRBJ2-7; 8 bases align to TRBD1. The J segment lost 2 bases and the V segment lost 5 bases, leaving 3 bases of the junction unmatched. The CDR3 contains 13 residues. Germline CDR1 and CDR2: SGHDT and YYEEEE.

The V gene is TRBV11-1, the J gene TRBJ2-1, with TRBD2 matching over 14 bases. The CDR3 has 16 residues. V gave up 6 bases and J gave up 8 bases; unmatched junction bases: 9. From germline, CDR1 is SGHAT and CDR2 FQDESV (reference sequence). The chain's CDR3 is CASRAGTSGSRDEQFF. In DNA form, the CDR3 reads TGTGCCAGCAGGGCCGGGACTAGCGGGAGTAGGGATGAGCAGTTCTTC. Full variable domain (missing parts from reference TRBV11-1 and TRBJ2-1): EAEVAQSPRYKITEKSQAVAFWCDPISGHATLYWYRQILGQGPELLVQFQDESVVDDSQLPKDRFSAERLKGVDSTLKIQPAELGDSAMYLCASRAGTSGSRDEQFFGPGTRLTVL.

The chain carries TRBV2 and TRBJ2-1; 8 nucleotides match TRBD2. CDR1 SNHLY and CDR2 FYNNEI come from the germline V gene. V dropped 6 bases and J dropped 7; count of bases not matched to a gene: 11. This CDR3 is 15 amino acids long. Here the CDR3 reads CASRRTSSWGNEQFF. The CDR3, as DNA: TGTGCCAGCAGGCGGACTAGCTCGTGGGGTAATGAGCAGTTCTTC.

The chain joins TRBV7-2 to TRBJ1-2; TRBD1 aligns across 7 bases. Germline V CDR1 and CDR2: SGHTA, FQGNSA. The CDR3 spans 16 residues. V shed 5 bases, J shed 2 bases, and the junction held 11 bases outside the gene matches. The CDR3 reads CASSPRIVGQNYGYTF. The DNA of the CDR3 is TGTGCCAGCAGCCCTAGGATAGTGGGACAGAACTATGGCTACACCTTC.

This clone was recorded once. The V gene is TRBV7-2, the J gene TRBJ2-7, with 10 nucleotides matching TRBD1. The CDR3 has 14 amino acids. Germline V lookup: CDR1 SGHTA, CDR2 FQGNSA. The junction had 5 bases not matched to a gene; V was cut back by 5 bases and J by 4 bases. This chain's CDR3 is CASSPDRGDYEQYF. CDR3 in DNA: TGTGCCAGCAGCCCGGACAGGGGGGATTACGAGCAGTACTTC.

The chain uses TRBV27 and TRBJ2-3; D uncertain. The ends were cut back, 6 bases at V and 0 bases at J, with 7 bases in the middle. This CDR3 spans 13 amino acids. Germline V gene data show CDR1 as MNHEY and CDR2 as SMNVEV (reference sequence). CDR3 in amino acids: CASRPHSTDTQYF. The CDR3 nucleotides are TGTGCCAGCAGACCACACAGCACAGATACGCAGTATTTT.

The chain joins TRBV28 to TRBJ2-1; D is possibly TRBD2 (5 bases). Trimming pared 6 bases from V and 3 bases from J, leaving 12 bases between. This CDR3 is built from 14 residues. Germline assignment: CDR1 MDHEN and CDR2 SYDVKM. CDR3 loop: CASRQTGNYNEQFF. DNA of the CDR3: TGTGCCAGCAGACAAACGGGGAACTACAATGAGCAGTTCTTC.

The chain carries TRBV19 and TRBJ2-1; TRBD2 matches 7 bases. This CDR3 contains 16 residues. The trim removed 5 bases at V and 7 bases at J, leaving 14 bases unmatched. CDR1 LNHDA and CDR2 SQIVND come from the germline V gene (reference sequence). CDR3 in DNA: TGTGCCAGTAGTTTAATGGGCGGGAGAAGATCGAATGAGCAGTTCTTC. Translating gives CASSLMGGRRSNEQFF.

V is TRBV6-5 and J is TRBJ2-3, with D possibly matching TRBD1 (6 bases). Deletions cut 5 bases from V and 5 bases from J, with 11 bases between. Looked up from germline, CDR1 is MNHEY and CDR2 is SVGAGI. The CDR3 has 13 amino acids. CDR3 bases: TGTGCCAGCAGTAGTAAGGGGGTAGATACGCAGTATTTT. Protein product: CASSSKGVDTQYF.

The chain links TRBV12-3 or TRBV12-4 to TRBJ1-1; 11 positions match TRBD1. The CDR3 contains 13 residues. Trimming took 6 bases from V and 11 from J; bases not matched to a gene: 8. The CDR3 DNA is TGTGCCAGCAGCCCCGGGACAGGGGGAAAGGCTTTCTTT. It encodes CASSPGTGGKAFF.

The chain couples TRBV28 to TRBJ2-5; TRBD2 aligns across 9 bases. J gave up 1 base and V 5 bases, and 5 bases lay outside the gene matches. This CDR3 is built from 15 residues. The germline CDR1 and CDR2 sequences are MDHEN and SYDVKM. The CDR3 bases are TGTGCCAGCAGTGCTAGCGGGAAGTTCCAAGAGACCCAGTACTTC. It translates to CASSASGKFQETQYF.

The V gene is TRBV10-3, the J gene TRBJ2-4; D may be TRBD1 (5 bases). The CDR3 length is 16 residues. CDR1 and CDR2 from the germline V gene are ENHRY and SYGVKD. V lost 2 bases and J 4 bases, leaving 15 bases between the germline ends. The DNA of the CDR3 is TGTGCCATCAGTGAGAGGGGCAGTTTAGAGAAAAACATTCAGTACTTC. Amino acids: CAISERGSLEKNIQYF.

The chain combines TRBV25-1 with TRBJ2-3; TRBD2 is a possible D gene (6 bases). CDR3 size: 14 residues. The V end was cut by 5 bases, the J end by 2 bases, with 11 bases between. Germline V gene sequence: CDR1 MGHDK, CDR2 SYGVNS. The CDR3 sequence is CASSTSSATDTQYF. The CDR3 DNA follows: TGTGCCAGCAGTACGTCTAGCGCCACAGATACGCAGTATTTT.

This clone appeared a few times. For the CDR3, the DNA is TGTGCTGGGGTGGGGACCCCAGGGGGAGCTTTCTTT. Its translation: CAGVGTPGGAFF. V gene TRBV30 combines with J gene TRBJ1-1; TRBD1 agrees at 7 bases. The length of the CDR3 is 12 residues. CDR1 is GTSNPN, CDR2 SVGIG, per germline (reference sequence).

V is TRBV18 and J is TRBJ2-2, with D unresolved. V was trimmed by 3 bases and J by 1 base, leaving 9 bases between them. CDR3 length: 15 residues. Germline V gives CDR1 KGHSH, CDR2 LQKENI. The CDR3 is CASSPYAGNTGELFF. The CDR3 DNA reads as TGTGCCAGCTCACCCTATGCAGGGAACACCGGGGAGCTGTTTTTT.

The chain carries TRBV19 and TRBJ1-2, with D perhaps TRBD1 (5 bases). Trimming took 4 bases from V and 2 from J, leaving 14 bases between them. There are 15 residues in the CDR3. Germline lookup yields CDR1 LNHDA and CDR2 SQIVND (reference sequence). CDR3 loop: CASSSLAGKNYGYTF. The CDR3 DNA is TGTGCCAGTAGTAGTTTGGCAGGGAAAAACTATGGCTACACCTTC.

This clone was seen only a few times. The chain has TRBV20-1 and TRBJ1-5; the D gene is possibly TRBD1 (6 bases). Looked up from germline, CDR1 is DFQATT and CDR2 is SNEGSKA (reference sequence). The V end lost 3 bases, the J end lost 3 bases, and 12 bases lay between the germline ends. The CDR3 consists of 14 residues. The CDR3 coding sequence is TGCAGTGCTAGTGCCCGGGGGGCCAATCAGCCCCAGCATTTT. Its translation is CSASARGANQPQHF.

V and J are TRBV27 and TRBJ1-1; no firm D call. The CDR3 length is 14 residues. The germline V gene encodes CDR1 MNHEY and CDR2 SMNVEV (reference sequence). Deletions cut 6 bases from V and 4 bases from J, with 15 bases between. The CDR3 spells CASSPIGEGTEAFF. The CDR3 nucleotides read TGTGCCAGCAGCCCTATTGGGGAGGGCACTGAAGCTTTCTTT.